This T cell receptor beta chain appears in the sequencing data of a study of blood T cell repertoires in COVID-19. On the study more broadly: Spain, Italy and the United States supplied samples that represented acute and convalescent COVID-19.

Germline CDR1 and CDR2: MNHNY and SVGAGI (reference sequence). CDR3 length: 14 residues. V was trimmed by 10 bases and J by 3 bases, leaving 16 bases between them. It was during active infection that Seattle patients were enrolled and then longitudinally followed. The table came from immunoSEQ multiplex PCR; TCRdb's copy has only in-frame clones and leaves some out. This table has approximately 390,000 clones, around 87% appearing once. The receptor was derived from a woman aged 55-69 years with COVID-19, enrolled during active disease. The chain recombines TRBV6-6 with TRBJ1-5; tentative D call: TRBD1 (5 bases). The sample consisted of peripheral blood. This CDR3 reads CATAPGRDNQPQHF. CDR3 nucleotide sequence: TGTGCCACCGCCCCCGGCAGGGACAATCAGCCCCAGCATTTT.